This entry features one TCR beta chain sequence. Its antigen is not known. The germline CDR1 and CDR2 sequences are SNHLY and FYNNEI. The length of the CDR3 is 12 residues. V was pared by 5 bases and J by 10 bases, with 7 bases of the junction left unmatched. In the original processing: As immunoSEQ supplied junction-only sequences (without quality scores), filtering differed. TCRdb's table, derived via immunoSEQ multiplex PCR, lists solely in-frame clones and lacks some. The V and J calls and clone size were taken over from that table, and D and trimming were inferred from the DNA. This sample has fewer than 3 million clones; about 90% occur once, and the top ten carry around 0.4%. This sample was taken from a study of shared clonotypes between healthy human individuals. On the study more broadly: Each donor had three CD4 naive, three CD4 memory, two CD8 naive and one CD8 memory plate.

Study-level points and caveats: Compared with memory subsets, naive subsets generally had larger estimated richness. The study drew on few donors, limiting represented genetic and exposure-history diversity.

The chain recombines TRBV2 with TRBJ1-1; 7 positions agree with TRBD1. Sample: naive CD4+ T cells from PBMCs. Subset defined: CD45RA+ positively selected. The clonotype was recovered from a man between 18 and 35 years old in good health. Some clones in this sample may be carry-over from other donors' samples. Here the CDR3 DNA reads TGTGCCAGCAGTACAGGGGTTCCGGGAGCTTTCTTT. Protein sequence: CASSTGVPGAFF.